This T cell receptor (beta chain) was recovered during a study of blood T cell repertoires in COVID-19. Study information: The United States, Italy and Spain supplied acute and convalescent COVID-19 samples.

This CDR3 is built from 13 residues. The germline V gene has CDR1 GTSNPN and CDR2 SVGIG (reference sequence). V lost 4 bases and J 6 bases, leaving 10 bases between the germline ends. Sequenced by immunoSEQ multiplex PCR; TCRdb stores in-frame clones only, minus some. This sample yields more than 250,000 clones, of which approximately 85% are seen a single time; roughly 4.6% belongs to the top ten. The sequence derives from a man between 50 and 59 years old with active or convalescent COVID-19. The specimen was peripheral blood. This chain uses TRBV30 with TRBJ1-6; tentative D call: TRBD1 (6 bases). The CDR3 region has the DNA TGTGCCTGGACCAGGGGACCTAATTCACCCCTCCACTTT. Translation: CAWTRGPNSPLHF.